Sequencing of this TCR beta chain was carried out in a study of T cell responses to AZD1222 COVID-19 vaccine. With regard to this clone: Its antigen is unknown.

TCRdb keeps only in-frame clones here, not all; method: immunoSEQ multiplex PCR. Counted here are fewer than 150,000 clones, around nine tenths occurring once; the ten biggest clones make up around 3.5%. Study-level points and caveats: Spike-spanning, vaccine-associated CD4 TCRs were dominant at 160-218 and 743-854.

This CDR3 is 13 amino acids long. Germline V gives CDR1 LNHDA, CDR2 SQIVND (reference sequence). The V end was cut by 3 bases, the J end by 3 bases, with 8 bases between. This receptor was taken from an adult in good health. This sequence joins TRBV19 and TRBJ1-1; D uncertain. The sample consisted of peripheral blood, taken on day 0 of AZD1222 vaccination. The CDR3 protein is CASSMTLDTEAFF. CDR3 bases: TGTGCCAGTAGTATGACGTTGGACACTGAAGCTTTCTTT.